The 19 T cell receptor beta chains below all came from one sample that was sequenced in a study of blood T cells in healthy people across ages. It was with a sample-barcoded 5' primer and a J-beta primer mix that a second PCR of roughly 7 to 11 cycles was run. Via MiXCR, TCRdb re-called the 5' RACE reads, giving one row per CDR3 protein. Of under 2,000,000 distinct CDR3 sequences listed, roughly 50% are singletons. Sample: blood. The receptors here all came from a woman aged 35 to 49 in good health.

Only a few counts were recorded for this clonotype. The DNA of the CDR3 is TGCAGTGCTAGTCCGGTTGAGACCCAGTACTTC. Its translation: CSASPVETQYF. J is TRBJ2-5 and V is TRBV20-1; D gene unclear. The CDR3 spans 11 residues. V gave up 3 bases and J gave up 5 bases, with 7 bases separating them. Germline values: CDR1 DFQATT, CDR2 SNEGSKA (reference sequence).

This clonotype was detected only a few times. This chain connects TRBV28 to TRBJ2-3; D perhaps matches TRBD1 (6 bases). V gave up 7 bases and J gave up 0 bases, with 17 bases separating them. Looked up from germline, CDR1 is MDHEN and CDR2 is SYDVKM. The CDR3 covers 16 residues. The CDR3 region is CASIFGGYLSTDTQYF. The CDR3 coding sequence is TGTGCCAGCATCTTTGGGGGCTACCTCAGCACAGATACGCAGTATTTT. The entire variable domain, with the rest obtained from reference TRBV28 and TRBJ2-3, is as follows: DVKVTQSSRYLVKRTGEKVFLECVQDMDHENMFWYRQDPGLGLRLIYFSYDVKMKEKGDIPEGYSVSREKKERFSLILESASTNQTSMYLCASIFGGYLSTDTQYFGPGTRLTVL.

The CDR3 loop is CASSEQGAGYGYTF. CDR3 bases: TGTGCCAGCAGTGAACAGGGGGCAGGCTATGGCTACACCTTC. The chain carries TRBV6-1 and TRBJ1-2; the match to TRBD1 covers 8 bases. The germline gives CDR1 MNHNS, CDR2 SASEGT. The CDR3 is made up of 14 amino acids. V shed 2 bases and J 4 bases; nucleotides not matched to a gene: 3.

Comment on this clonotype: A read error is likely, as this CDR3 ends without the conserved phenylalanine or tryptophan. The chain is built from TRBV3-1 and TRBJ2-7; the D gene is possibly TRBD1 (7 bases). This CDR3 contains 16 residues. V was trimmed by 4 bases and J by 4 bases, leaving 20 bases between them. Germline V gene sequence: CDR1 LGHDT, CDR2 YNNKEL (reference sequence). The CDR3 loop reads CASSPGDRANRYEQYS. The CDR3 DNA follows: TGTGCCAGCAGCCCGGGAGACAGGGCTAATAGGTACGAGCAGTACTCC.

A few counts support this clonotype. V is TRBV20-1 and J is TRBJ2-5, with 7 bases fitting TRBD1. In germline, CDR1 is DFQATT, CDR2 SNEGSKA (reference sequence). V shed 3 bases and J 2 bases; nucleotides not matched to a gene: 9. CDR3 length: 15 residues. CDR3 region: CSARADRGRQETQYF. The CDR3 nucleotides are TGCAGTGCTAGGGCCGATAGGGGGCGTCAAGAGACCCAGTACTTC.

The V and J genes are TRBV27 and TRBJ2-4, with a weak D call TRBD2 (6 bases). V was shortened by 5 bases and J by 13 bases, with 27 bases between the two germline ends. CDR3 length equals 16 residues. Germline CDR1 and CDR2: MNHEY and SMNVEV (reference sequence). The CDR3 loop reads CASSPHRGVGTREQYF. CDR3 nucleotides: TGTGCCAGCAGTCCCCATCGTGGGGTCGGCACTCGGGAGCAGTACTTC.

V is TRBV5-1 and J is TRBJ1-1; no firm D call. The length of the CDR3 is 15 residues. V was trimmed by 0 bases and J by 3 bases, leaving 12 bases between them. The germline gives CDR1 SGHRS, CDR2 YFSETQ. CDR3 sequence reads: CASSLEPGLHTEAFF. CDR3 bases: TGCGCCAGCAGCTTGGAGCCCGGGCTCCACACTGAAGCTTTCTTT.

This clonotype was counted at least ten times. The chain recombines TRBV12-3 or TRBV12-4 with TRBJ2-7, with 10 bases identical to TRBD2. V trimming: 6 bases; J trimming: 0 bases; junction bases outside the gene matches: 5. The CDR3 has 15 amino acids. As DNA, the CDR3 is TGTGCCAGCAGCCTTAAGCGGGGGGGCTCCTACGAGCAGTACTTC. As protein: CASSLKRGGSYEQYF.

This clonotype was observed a few times. At one end, the junction sequence differs from germline, possibly due to a read error. J is TRBJ2-1 and V is TRBV4-2; 9 bases match TRBD2. The germline CDR1 and CDR2 sequences are LGHNA and YNFKEQ. The CDR3 length is 16 residues. The CDR3 bases are TGCGCCAGCAGCCAAGAGGCGGGGGGGGCTTACAATGAGCAGTTCTTC. Translation gives CASSQEAGGAYNEQFF.

The V and J genes are TRBV6-1 and TRBJ2-7; D is undetermined. The CDR3 sequence is 15 residues long. Germline loops: CDR1 MNHNS, CDR2 SASEGT. V lost 1 base and J lost 3, with 13 bases in between. The CDR3 region has the DNA TGTGCCAGCAGTGAAGATCGGAGAAAAATCTACGAGCAGTACTTC. Its protein product is CASSEDRRKIYEQYF.

This clonotype occurred a few times. CDR3 bases: TGCAGTGCTAGTTCCGCTAGCGGGCCTAACTACGAGCAGTACTTC. Its translation: CSASSASGPNYEQYF. The chain employs TRBV20-1 and TRBJ2-7, with 8 positions matching TRBD2. Germline V gene lookup returns CDR1 DFQATT and CDR2 SNEGSKA (reference sequence). CDR3 size: 15 residues. V lost 3 bases and J lost 3; bases outside the gene matches: 10.

This clonotype was recorded a few times. This chain links TRBV20-1 with TRBJ2-1; D perhaps matches TRBD2 (5 bases). Between the trimmed V and J ends, which lost 5 bases and 3 bases, there was a span of 8 bases. Germline CDR1 reads DFQATT; CDR2 reads SNEGSKA (reference sequence). CDR3 length equals 12 residues. The CDR3, as DNA: TGCAGTGCTCAGCGGCTCTACAATGAGCAGTTCTTC. Translated, it gives CSAQRLYNEQFF.

This clonotype was picked up a small number of times. This sequence joins TRBV29-1 and TRBJ2-5; TRBD2 might be the D (6 bases). The CDR3 contains 12 residues. The V end was cut by 4 bases, the J end by 5 bases, with 11 bases between. Germline assignment: CDR1 SQVTM and CDR2 ANQGSEA. Here the CDR3 DNA reads TGCAGCGTTGGGGGGGAAAGGGAGACCCAGTACTTC. Its protein product is CSVGGERETQYF.

The chain is built from TRBV20-1 and TRBJ1-2; D perhaps matches TRBD1 (5 bases). CDR1 and CDR2 (germline): DFQATT, SNEGSKA (reference sequence). Trimming took off 6 bases at V and 4 bases at J, with 18 bases between the two ends. This CDR3 is 14 amino acids long. The CDR3 sequence: CSAPTPGRSYGYTF. The CDR3 bases are TGCAGTGCCCCGACCCCAGGGAGGAGCTATGGCTACACCTTC.

The rearrangement uses TRBV11-1 and TRBJ2-1, with a tentative D call TRBD1 (6 bases). Germline CDR1 and CDR2: SGHAT and FQDESV (reference sequence). The length of the CDR3 is 14 residues. V lost 1 base and J lost 5, with 9 bases in between. The chain's CDR3 is CASSLVDSHNEQFF. The CDR3 nucleotides are TGTGCCAGCAGCTTAGTGGACAGCCACAATGAGCAGTTCTTC. The full variable domain, completed using reference TRBV11-1 and TRBJ2-1, is EAEVAQSPRYKITEKSQAVAFWCDPISGHATLYWYRQILGQGPELLVQFQDESVVDDSQLPKDRFSAERLKGVDSTLKIQPAELGDSAMYLCASSLVDSHNEQFFGPGTRLTVL.

The J gene is TRBJ1-5, the V gene TRBV6-1, with a tentative D call TRBD1 (5 bases). This CDR3 has 14 residues. Trimming cost V 3 bases and J 3 bases, with 9 bases left between them. CDR1 is MNHNS and CDR2 is SASEGT in the germline V gene. The CDR3 spells CASSEDTYNQPQHF. As DNA, the CDR3 is TGTGCCAGCAGTGAGGACACCTACAATCAGCCCCAGCATTTT.

In this sample, this clonotype turned up a few times. The genes are TRBV20-1 and TRBJ2-3; D unclear. V was cut by 4 bases and J by 4 bases, with 9 bases left in between. CDR3 length: 12 residues. Looked up from germline, CDR1 is DFQATT and CDR2 is SNEGSKA (reference sequence). DNA of the CDR3: TGCAGTGCTACCTCGGTGGCAGATACGCAGTATTTT. Translation: CSATSVADTQYF.

The V gene is TRBV6-1, the J gene TRBJ2-7; TRBD1 matches 9 bases. The end of the DNA is better explained by TRBJ2-4, so the J call may be wrong. The germline V gene encodes CDR1 MNHNS and CDR2 SASEGT. This CDR3 has 16 amino acids. CDR3 protein: CASSEGQGLRTNIQYF. The DNA for the CDR3 is TGTGCCAGCAGTGAGGGACAGGGATTAAGGACAAACATTCAGTACTTC.

This chain uses TRBV7-3 with TRBJ2-5, with 9 positions matching TRBD1. The CDR3 consists of 16 residues. V dropped 5 bases and J dropped 11; count of bases not matched to a gene: 18. Germline V lookup: CDR1 SGHTA, CDR2 FQGTGA. The CDR3 spells CASSPRPGQGFNEQYF. The CDR3 region has the DNA TGTGCCAGCAGCCCGAGGCCGGGACAGGGATTCAATGAGCAGTACTTC.